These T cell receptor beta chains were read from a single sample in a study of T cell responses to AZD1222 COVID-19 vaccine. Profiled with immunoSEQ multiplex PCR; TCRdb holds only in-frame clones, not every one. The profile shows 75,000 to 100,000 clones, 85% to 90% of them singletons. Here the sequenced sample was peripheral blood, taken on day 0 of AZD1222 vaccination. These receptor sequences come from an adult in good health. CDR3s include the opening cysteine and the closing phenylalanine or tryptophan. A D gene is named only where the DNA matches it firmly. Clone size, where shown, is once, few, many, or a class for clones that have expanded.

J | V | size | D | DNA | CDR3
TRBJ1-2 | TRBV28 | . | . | TGTGCCAGCAGTTTCCAGGGCCATGGCTACACCTTC | CASSFQGHGYTF
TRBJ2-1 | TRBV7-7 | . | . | TGTGCTAGCAGCTCGAACGGGTTCAATGAGCAGTTCTTC | CASSSNGFNEQFF
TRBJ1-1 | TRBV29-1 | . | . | TGCAGCGTGGGCTCAGGGCAGGCTATGCCTGAAGCTTTCTTT | CSVGSGQAMPEAFF
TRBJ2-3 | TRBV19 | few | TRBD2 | TGTGCCAGTACCCCACTAGCGGGGGCCACAGATACGCAGTATTTT | CASTPLAGATDTQYF
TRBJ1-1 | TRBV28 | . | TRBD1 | TGTGCCAGTCGGAGCCCCGGGACAGCGAACACTGAAGCTTTCTTT | CASRSPGTANTEAFF
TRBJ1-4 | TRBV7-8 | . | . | TGTGCCAGCAGCTTGGCTACAGGGAGGGAGAGGGAAAAACTGTTTTTT | CASSLATGREREKLFF
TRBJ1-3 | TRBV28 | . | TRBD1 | TGTGCCAGCAGTGCGGGACAGGACAGAAACACCATATATTTT | CASSAGQDRNTIYF
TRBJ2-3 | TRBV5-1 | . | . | TGCGCCAGCGGAGGGACAGCTAGCACAGATACGCAGTATTTT | CASGGTASTDTQYF
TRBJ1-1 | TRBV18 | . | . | TGTGCCAGCTCACCATGGCTAGGCAGGGGGAACACTGAAGCTTTCTTT | CASSPWLGRGNTEAFF
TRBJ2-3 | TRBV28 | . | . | TGTGCCAGCAGTCTACGATGGGCGGTCGGCACAGATACGCAGTATTTT | CASSLRWAVGTDTQYF
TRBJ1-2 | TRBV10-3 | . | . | TGTGCCATCAGTGATGGGGAAAGGGGCAGATATGGCTACACCTTC | CAISDGERGRYGYTF
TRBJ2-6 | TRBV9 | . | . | TGTGCCAGCACCCCCGGGTCTGGGGCCAACGTCCTGACTTTC | CASTPGSGANVLTF
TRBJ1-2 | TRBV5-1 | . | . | TGCGCCAGCAGCCAGACACAGGGCTGGGATGGCTACACCTTC | CASSQTQGWDGYTF
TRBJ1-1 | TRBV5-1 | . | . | TGCGCCAGCAGCCCCATCGGGGTCCCGGGCACTGAAGCTTTCTTT | CASSPIGVPGTEAFF
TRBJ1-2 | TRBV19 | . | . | TGTGCCAGTAGTATACTCGGGATTACTAACTATGGCTACACCTTC | CASSILGITNYGYTF
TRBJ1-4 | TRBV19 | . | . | TGTGCCAGTAGTATTAATCGGGAAACTAATGAAAAACTGTTTTTT | CASSINRETNEKLFF
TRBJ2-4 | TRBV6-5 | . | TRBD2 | TGTGCCAGCAGTTACGGGGCGGGAGTGGGGAACATTCAGTACTTC | CASSYGAGVGNIQYF
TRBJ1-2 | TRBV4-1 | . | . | TGCGCCAGCAGCCAAGATCGGGGAATCGGTGGCTACACCTTC | CASSQDRGIGGYTF
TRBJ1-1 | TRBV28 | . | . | TGTGCCAGCAGTCTATTTGGGAGAGAAGCTTTCTTT | CASSLFGREAFF
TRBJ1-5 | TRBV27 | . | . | TGTGCCAGCAGATCCTCCAGGGTTGGCAATCAGCCCCAGCATTTT | CASRSSRVGNQPQHF
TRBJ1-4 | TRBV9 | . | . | TGTGCCAGCAGCGTTGGGCAGGAGGAAAAACTGTTTTTT | CASSVGQEEKLFF
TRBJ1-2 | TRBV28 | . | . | TGTGCCAGCAGTTCCCGGGGCAAGGACTATGGCTACACCTTC | CASSSRGKDYGYTF
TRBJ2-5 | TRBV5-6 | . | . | TGTGCCAGCAGCTTGATGGTCCGGCGAGAGGAGACCCAGTACTTC | CASSLMVRREETQYF
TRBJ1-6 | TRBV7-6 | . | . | TGTGCCAGCAGCTTAGCCGACTCCTATAATTCACCCCTCCACTTT | CASSLADSYNSPLHF
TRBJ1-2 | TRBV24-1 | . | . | TGTGCCACCAGTGACCCCCGGGCCTATGGCTACACCTTC | CATSDPRAYGYTF
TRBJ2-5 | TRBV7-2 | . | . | TGTGCCAGCAGCTTAAGTCAGACTCGGGAGACCCAGTACTTC | CASSLSQTRETQYF
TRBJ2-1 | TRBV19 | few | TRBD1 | TGTGCCAGTAGGCGACAGGGGAGAGCCTCCTACAATGAGCAGTTCTTC | CASRRQGRASYNEQFF
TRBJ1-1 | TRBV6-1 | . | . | TGTGCCAGCAGTGAACAGACCGTGAACACTGAAGCTTTCTTT | CASSEQTVNTEAFF
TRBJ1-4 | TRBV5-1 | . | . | TGCGCCAGCAGCTTGGGGGTCAGCAGTAATGAAAAACTGTTTTTT | CASSLGVSSNEKLFF
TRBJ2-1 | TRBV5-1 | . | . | TGCGCCAGCAGCTCCCAGGGCTACAATGAGCAGTTCTTC | CASSSQGYNEQFF
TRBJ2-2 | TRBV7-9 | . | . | TGTGCCAGCAGCTTTGGACAGATCACCGGGGAGCTGTTTTTT | CASSFGQITGELFF
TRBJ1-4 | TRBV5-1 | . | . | TGCGCCAGCAGCTTGGGACAGACTAATGAAAAACTGTTTTTT | CASSLGQTNEKLFF